This T cell receptor beta chain is from a study of cytomegalovirus exposure and HLA in healthy donors. On the study more broadly: Across some 400 genotyped donors, roughly 80% landed in the Caucasian-associated ancestry cluster. Notes on the study in general: There were some V segments, including TRBV6-2 and TRBV6-3, excluded as indistinguishable. Earlier results showed most TCR beta V segments being productive about 87% or about 30% of the time.

There are a few counts of this clone. As yet, its antigen is unknown. The PCR had 60 Vbeta and 13 Jbeta primers. In the study's own analysis: A later analysis tallied some 84 million unique TCR beta chains, around 10 million of them shared. Produced via immunoSEQ multiplex PCR; TCRdb's table is partial and in-frame only. The V and J calls and clone size are taken from that table; D and trimming were inferred from the DNA. Among about 170,000 clones listed, 80% were seen once. CDR1 and CDR2 (germline): MDHEN, SYDVKM. The junction had 9 bases not matched to a gene; V was cut back by 2 bases and J by 3 bases. This CDR3 has 16 residues.

The chain joins TRBV28 to TRBJ2-7, with 8 bases that match TRBD2. Source material: PBMCs. This clonotype was sampled from a woman between 45 and 65 years old in good health and CMV-seropositive. The CDR3 DNA sequence: TGTGCCAGCAGTTTAAGGGGGACTAGTGGGGGCTACGAGCAGTACTTC. It codes for CASSLRGTSGGYEQYF.